The TCR beta chain under discussion was sequenced for a study of T cell responses to AZD1222 COVID-19 vaccine. General observations from the study: Researchers report vaccine-associated CD4 TCRs spanning spike, with dominance at 160-218 and 743-854. Epitopes outside B.1.351 and B.1.1.7 mutated regions reportedly drew nearly half of spike TCRs.

The table came from immunoSEQ multiplex PCR; TCRdb's copy has only in-frame clones and leaves some out. The table lists some 65,000 clones, 75% to 85% of them singletons. Concerning this clone itself: Its antigen is currently unknown.

Deletions cut 6 bases from V and 8 bases from J, with 11 bases between. The CDR3 loop spans 12 amino acids. Germline-derived CDR1 and CDR2 are SGHAT and FQNNGV. The TCR comes from an adult in good health. This specimen was peripheral blood, taken on day 0 of MenACWY control vaccination. The V gene is TRBV11-2, the J gene TRBJ2-1, with D maybe TRBD1 (5 bases). CDR3 sequence (DNA): TGTGCCAGCAGGCAGGGAACCCATGAGCAGTTCTTC. It specifies CASRQGTHEQFF.